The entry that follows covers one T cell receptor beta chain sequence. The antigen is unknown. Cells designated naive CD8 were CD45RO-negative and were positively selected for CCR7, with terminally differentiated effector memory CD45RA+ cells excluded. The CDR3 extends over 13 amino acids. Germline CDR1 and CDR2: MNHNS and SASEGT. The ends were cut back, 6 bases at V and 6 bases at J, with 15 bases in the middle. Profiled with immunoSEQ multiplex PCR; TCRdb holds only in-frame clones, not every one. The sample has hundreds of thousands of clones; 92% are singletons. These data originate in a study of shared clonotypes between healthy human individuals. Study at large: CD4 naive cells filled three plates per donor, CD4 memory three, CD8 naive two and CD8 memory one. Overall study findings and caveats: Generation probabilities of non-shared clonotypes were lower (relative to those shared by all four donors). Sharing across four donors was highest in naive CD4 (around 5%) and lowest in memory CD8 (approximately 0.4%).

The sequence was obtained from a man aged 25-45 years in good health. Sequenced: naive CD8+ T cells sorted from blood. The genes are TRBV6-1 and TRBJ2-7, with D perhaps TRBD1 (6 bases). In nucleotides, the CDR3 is TGTGCCAGCAGGCCAACAGGGTTGGGCGAGCAGTACTTC. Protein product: CASRPTGLGEQYF.